The clone carrying this TCR beta chain was counted ten times or more. The CDR3 sequence is 16 residues long. The sample is drawn from a study of chronic HIV infection and antiretroviral therapy. MiXCR, applied by TCRdb to the 5' RACE reads, yields one record per CDR3 protein. The sample yields 25,000 to 35,000 distinct CDR3 sequences, about 9.6% seen once. The J gene is TRBJ2-1, the V gene TRBV21-1; TRBD2 is taken as the D call from the table, unchecked against the DNA. TRBV21-1 is described as a pseudogene. Sequenced material: peripheral blood. The clonotype originates from an adult who had HIV and had not received antiretroviral therapy, or was an uninfected healthy control (not recorded which). CDR3 loop: CASSMGAELGYNEQFF. The CDR3 region has the DNA TGTGCCAGCAGCATGGGAGCAGAACTCGGGTACAATGAGCAGTTCTTC.